This note documents a single T cell receptor beta chain sequence. The antigen is not known. CDR1 and CDR2 from the germline V gene are MDHEN and SYDVKM. V lost 4 bases, J lost 0 bases, and 7 bases stayed unmatched. The CDR3 loop spans 17 amino acids. The data were obtained in a study of T cell responses to AZD1222 COVID-19 vaccine. Whole-study results and caveats: Mostly white British, mostly female donors; authors suggested clonal diversity may be underestimated.

Here immunoSEQ multiplex PCR was the method, and the copy in TCRdb shows in-frame clones only, minus some. This table holds 170,000 or so clones, around 90% found once. The receptor's source is an adult in good health. This chain joins TRBV28 and TRBJ2-1; TRBD2 matches 9 bases. Material: peripheral blood, obtained on day 0 of AZD1222 vaccination. In DNA, the CDR3 is TGTGCCAGCAGTTCTCCCTCGGGACTAGCCTCCTACAATGAGCAGTTCTTC. Protein sequence: CASSSPSGLASYNEQFF.